These 8 T cell receptor beta chains share one sample of origin, sequenced in a study of blood T cell repertoires in COVID-19. Sequencing used immunoSEQ multiplex PCR; TCRdb keeps in-frame clones, though not all of them. This table has about 74,000 clones, around four fifths appearing once. Input material: peripheral blood. These receptors were obtained from a man between 65 and 80 years old with acute or convalescent COVID-19.

The chain is built from TRBV5-1 and TRBJ2-1, with 14 positions matching TRBD2. This CDR3 region has 16 residues. Looked up from germline, CDR1 is SGHRS and CDR2 is YFSETQ. The V segment lost 3 bases and the J segment 7 bases; nucleotides outside the gene matches: 6. CDR3 protein: CASSSRLAGGVNEQFF. The CDR3 DNA follows: TGCGCCAGCAGCTCGAGACTAGCGGGAGGGGTTAATGAGCAGTTCTTC.

The V and J genes are TRBV2 and TRBJ2-1, with 15 nucleotides matching TRBD2. The CDR3 totals 16 residues. Losses at the gene ends were 6 bases for V and 8 bases for J; bases not matched to a gene: 8. Germline CDR1 reads SNHLY; CDR2 reads FYNNEI. The CDR3 loop is CASRGLAGGPSDEQFF. In DNA, the CDR3 is TGTGCCAGCAGGGGACTAGCGGGAGGCCCCAGCGATGAGCAGTTCTTC.

The chain joins TRBV9 to TRBJ1-1, with 9 bases lining up with TRBD1. Per the germline V gene, CDR1 is SGDLS and CDR2 is YYNGEE. Trimming cost V 1 base and J 1 base; bases outside gene matches: 2. The CDR3 has 15 amino acids. CDR3 in DNA: TGTGCCAGCAGCGTAAGGGGACAGGGGAACACTGAAGCTTTCTTT. This translates into CASSVRGQGNTEAFF.

CDR3 nucleotide sequence: TGTGCCAGTAGTATTAGCCAGTCCGGCAATCAGCCCCAGCATTTT. It encodes CASSISQSGNQPQHF. The gene calls are TRBV19 and TRBJ1-5, with no clear D. Germline CDR1 LNHDA, CDR2 SQIVND (reference sequence). The CDR3 has 15 residues. Trimming took 3 bases from V and 2 from J, leaving 11 bases between them.

J is TRBJ1-5 and V is TRBV28, with D possibly matching TRBD1 (6 bases). The CDR3 runs 12 residues. Germline V CDR1 and CDR2: MDHEN, SYDVKM. The CDR3 region is CVTGQQNQPQHF. DNA for the CDR3: TGTGTCACAGGACAGCAAAATCAGCCCCAGCATTTT.

V is TRBV6-5 and J is TRBJ2-7, with D tentatively TRBD1 (6 bases). The V gene's germline CDR1 is MNHEY and CDR2 SVGAGI. Trimming removed 0 bases from V and 3 bases from J, with 12 bases in between. There are 15 residues in the CDR3. CDR3 bases: TGTGCCAGCAGTTACTCTTGGGGGCGAATCTACGAGCAGTACTTC. The encoded protein is CASSYSWGRIYEQYF.

The rearrangement joins TRBV11-1 to TRBJ1-1; 8 bases are a match to TRBD1. The junction had 8 bases not matched to a gene; V was cut back by 7 bases and J by 4 bases. Germline values: CDR1 SGHAT, CDR2 FQDESV (reference sequence). The CDR3 covers 14 residues. DNA of the CDR3: TGTGCCAGCACCCTGGACAGGGTGGTCACTGAAGCTTTCTTT. Translated, it gives CASTLDRVVTEAFF.

The V gene is TRBV2, the J gene TRBJ2-2; 7 bases agree with TRBD2. CDR1 is SNHLY, CDR2 FYNNEI, per germline. J was trimmed by 5 bases and V by 2 bases; bases with no gene match: 5. CDR3 length: 15 residues. CDR3 protein: CASSEYSGKTGELFF. The DNA for the CDR3 is TGTGCCAGCAGTGAATACAGCGGGAAAACCGGGGAGCTGTTTTTT.